This T cell receptor (beta chain) was observed in a study of T cell changes during pregnancy in multiple sclerosis. Profiled with immunoSEQ multiplex PCR; TCRdb holds only in-frame clones, not every one. The data show approximately 42,000 clones, 80% to 90% seen once. The CDR3 has 15 amino acids. The V end lost 5 bases, the J end lost 0 bases, and 13 bases lay between the germline ends. The germline CDR1 and CDR2 sequences are LNHDA and SQIVND (reference sequence). This chain links TRBV19 with TRBJ1-2; D is perhaps TRBD1 (6 bases). The receptor was isolated from a female donor with multiple sclerosis, enrolled in a pregnancy study. This specimen consisted of CD4+ T cells from peripheral blood mononuclear cells, obtained before pregnancy. The CDR3 DNA sequence: TGTGCCAGTAGTTGGCCGACAGGCACTAACTATGGCTACACCTTC. Amino acid sequence: CASSWPTGTNYGYTF.